This TCR beta chain was sequenced for a study of blood T cells in healthy people across ages. Germline V gene data show CDR1 as DFQATT and CDR2 as SNEGSKA (reference sequence). The CDR3 is 16 amino acids. The germline V and J ends were trimmed by 2 bases and 0 bases, with 16 bases remaining between them. The use of a sample-barcoded 5' primer and a J-beta primer mix characterized a second PCR of 7 to 11 cycles. TCRdb reprocessed the 5' RACE reads with MiXCR, giving one entry per CDR3 protein. Of around 1,500,000 distinct CDR3 sequences listed, about 40% are singletons. They isolated at least 6 million PBMCs from each sample. Samples each yielded at least 6 micrograms of total RNA.

Sequences were obtained from blood. The gene calls are TRBV20-1 and TRBJ2-5; D may be TRBD2 (6 bases). The sequence came from a woman aged 18-29 years in good health. CDR3 coding DNA: TGCAGTGCTAGACTTCCGGACTACCGCTACCAAGAGACCCAGTACTTC. Its translation is CSARLPDYRYQETQYF.